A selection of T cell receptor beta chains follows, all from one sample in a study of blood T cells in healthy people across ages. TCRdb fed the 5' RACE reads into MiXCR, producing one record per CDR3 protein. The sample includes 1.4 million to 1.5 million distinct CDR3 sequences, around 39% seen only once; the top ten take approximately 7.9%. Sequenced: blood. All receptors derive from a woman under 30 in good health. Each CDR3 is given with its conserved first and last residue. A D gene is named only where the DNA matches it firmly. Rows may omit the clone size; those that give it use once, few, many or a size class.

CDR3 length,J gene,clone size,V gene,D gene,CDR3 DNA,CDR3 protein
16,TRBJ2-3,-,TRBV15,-,TGTGCCACCAGCAGAGATCTGGCAGGGGGCACAGATACGCAGTATTTT,CATSRDLAGGTDTQYF
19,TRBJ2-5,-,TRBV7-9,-,TGTGCCAGCAGCCCAGGTGGGATCGGCAGGGCCCCTTCGCCTGAGACCCAGTACTTC,CASSPGGIGRAPSPETQYF
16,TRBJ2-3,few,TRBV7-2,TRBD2,TGTGCCAGCAGCTTAAGGCTAGCGGCCTACACAGATACGCAGTATTTT,CASSLRLAAYTDTQYF
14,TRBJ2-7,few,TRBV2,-,TGTGCCAGCACCGTGGACAGTGAAGTTTACGAGCAGTACTTC,CASTVDSEVYEQYF
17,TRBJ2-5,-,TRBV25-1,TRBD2,TGTGCCAGCAGTGAATTTGGGCTAGCGGGAGGCCAAGAGACCCAGTACTTC,CASSEFGLAGGQETQYF
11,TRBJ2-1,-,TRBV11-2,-,TGTGCCAGCAGACGAGGGGAGGAGCAGTTCTTC,CASRRGEEQFF
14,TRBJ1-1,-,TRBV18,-,TGTGCCAGCTCACCGGGGGTTAGCGACACTGAAGCTTTCTTT,CASSPGVSDTEAFF
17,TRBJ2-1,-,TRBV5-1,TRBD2,TGCGCCAGCAGCCCCTCCCAGAGCGGGAGGTGGGGGGGTGAGCAGTTCTTC,CASSPSQSGRWGGEQFF
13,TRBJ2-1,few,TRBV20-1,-,TGCAGTGCTAGAGTAGGAAGGGAGGATGAGCAGTTCTTC,CSARVGREDEQFF
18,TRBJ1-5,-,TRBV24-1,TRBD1,TGTGCCACCAGTGATCCGCGCGGTGGACAGGGAAGCAATCAGCCCCAGCATTTT,CATSDPRGGQGSNQPQHF
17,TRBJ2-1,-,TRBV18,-,TGTGCCAGCTCACCGGGGGCCGGGGCAATCGGGAAGAATGAGCAGTTCTTC,CASSPGAGAIGKNEQFF
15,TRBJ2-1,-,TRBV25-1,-,TGTGCCAGCAGTGAATACGGGCTCGACAGGAATGAGCAGTTCTTC,CASSEYGLDRNEQFF
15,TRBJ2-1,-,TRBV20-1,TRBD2,TGCAGTGCTGGGACCAGACTAGCGGGGAGCAATGAGCAGTTCTTC,CSAGTRLAGSNEQFF
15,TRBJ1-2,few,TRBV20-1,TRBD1,TGCAGTGCCACTATAGACCAGACAGGGATCTATGGCTACACCTTC,CSATIDQTGIYGYTF
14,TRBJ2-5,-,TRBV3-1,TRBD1,TGTGCCAGCAGCCAGGGACAGGATCAAGAGACCCAGTACTTC,CASSQGQDQETQYF
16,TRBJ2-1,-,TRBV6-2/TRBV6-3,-,TGTGCCATACGGCAGGACCGGGGTCGGTCCTACAATGAGCAGTTCTTC,CAIRQDRGRSYNEQFF
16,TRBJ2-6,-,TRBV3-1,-,TGTGCCAGCAGCCAAGGGACGGGGCGTGGGGCCAACGTCCTGACTTTC,CASSQGTGRGANVLTF
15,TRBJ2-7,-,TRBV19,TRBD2,TGTGCCAGTAGTATCGCAATAGCGGGGACCTACGAGCAGTACTTC,CASSIAIAGTYEQYF
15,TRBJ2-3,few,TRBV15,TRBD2,TGTGCCACCAGCGACCCTCCGGGAGGGATCGCTACGCAGTATTTT,CATSDPPGGIATQYF
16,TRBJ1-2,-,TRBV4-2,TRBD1,TGTGCCAGCAGCTGGGACAGGTTCGACTCTAACTATGGCTACACCTTC,CASSWDRFDSNYGYTF
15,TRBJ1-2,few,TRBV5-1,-,TGCGCCAGCAGCTTGGGTCACGGAGCTAACTATGGCTACACCTTC,CASSLGHGANYGYTF
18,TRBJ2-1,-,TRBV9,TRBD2,TGTGCCAGCAGCGGGCGGGCTAGCGGGAAGAGCTCCTACAATGAGCAGTTCTTC,CASSGRASGKSSYNEQFF
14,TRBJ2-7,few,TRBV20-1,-,TGCAGTGCTAGCCTGACTAGGCCTCCCTACGAGCAGTACTTC,CSASLTRPPYEQYF
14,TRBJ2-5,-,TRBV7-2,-,TGTGCCAGCAGCTTAGCGATAGGGGAAGAGACCCAGTACTTC,CASSLAIGEETQYF
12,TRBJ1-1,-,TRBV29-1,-,TGCAGCGTTGAAGAGGGGGGGAGAGAAGCTTTCTTT,CSVEEGGREAFF
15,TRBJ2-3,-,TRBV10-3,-,TGTGCCATCAGTGCCACAGGGGGGGGCACAGATACGCAGTATTTT,CAISATGGGTDTQYF
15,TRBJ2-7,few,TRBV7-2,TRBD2,TGTGCCAGCAGGTCCGGGACTAGCGACCTCTACGAGCAGTACTTC,CASRSGTSDLYEQYF
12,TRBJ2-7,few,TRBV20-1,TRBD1,TGCAGTGCTACGGACAGGGCCTACGAGCAGTACTTC,CSATDRAYEQYF
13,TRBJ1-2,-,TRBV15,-,TGTGCCACCAGCAGGGCGGAAGACTATGGCTACACCTTC,CATSRAEDYGYTF
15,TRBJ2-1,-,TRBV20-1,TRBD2,TGCAGTGCTAGCACCGGGACTAGCGTCTACAATGAGCAGTTCTTC,CSASTGTSVYNEQFF
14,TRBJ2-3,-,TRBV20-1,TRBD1,TGCAGTGCTAGCCCGGGACAGCCCACAGATACGCAGTATTTT,CSASPGQPTDTQYF
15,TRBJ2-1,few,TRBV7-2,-,TGTGCCAGCAGCTTAATGGATAGGGGCCACAATGAGCAGTTCTTC,CASSLMDRGHNEQFF
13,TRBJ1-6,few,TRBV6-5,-,TGTGCCAGCAGAAACCCAGGGAAGGAACCCCTCCACTTT,CASRNPGKEPLHF
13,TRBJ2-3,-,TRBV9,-,TGTGCCAGCAGCGTAGAGAGTACGGGTACGCAGTATTTT,CASSVESTGTQYF
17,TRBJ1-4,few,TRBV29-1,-,TGCAGCGTTGAAGAGGGGACAAGGACAGCAACTAATGAAAAACTGTTTTTT,CSVEEGTRTATNEKLFF
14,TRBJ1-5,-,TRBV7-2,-,TGTGCCAGCAGCTTAGAAGGACTCAATCAGCCCCAGCATTTT,CASSLEGLNQPQHF
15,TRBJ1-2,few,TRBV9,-,TGTGCCAGCAGCGTGGAAGAAGGGGTTACCTATGGCTACACCTTC,CASSVEEGVTYGYTF
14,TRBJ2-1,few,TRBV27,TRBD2,TGTGCCAGCAGTACTAGCGGGATTTACAATGAGCAGTTCTTC,CASSTSGIYNEQFF
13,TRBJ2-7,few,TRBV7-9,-,TGTGCCACCTTCGAATGGACTCGCGACGAGCAGTACTTC,CATFEWTRDEQYF
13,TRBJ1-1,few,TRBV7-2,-,TGTGCCAGCAGCTTAAATGGACAACGTGAAGCTTTCTTT,CASSLNGQREAFF
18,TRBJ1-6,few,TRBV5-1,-,TGCGCCAGCAGCTTGGAGTCTCTTCACGTCGTCGGTAATTCACCCCTCCACTTT,CASSLESLHVVGNSPLHF
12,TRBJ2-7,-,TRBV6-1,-,TGTGCCAGCAGTGCTGGGGGCCACGAGCAGTACTTC,CASSAGGHEQYF
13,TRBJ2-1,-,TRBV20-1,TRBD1,TGCAGTGCTGGCGGGACAGGCGGGAATGAGCAGTTCTTC,CSAGGTGGNEQFF
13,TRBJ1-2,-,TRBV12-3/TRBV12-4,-,TGTGCCAGCAGTGTAGATGGGTGGGATGGCTACACCTTC,CASSVDGWDGYTF
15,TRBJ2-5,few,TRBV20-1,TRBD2,TGCAGTGCAGACGGGACTAGCGGAAAAAAAGAGACCCAGTACTTC,CSADGTSGKKETQYF
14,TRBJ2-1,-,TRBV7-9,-,TGTGCCAGCAGCTTTGAGGGCCCCTACAATGAGCAGTTCTTC,CASSFEGPYNEQFF
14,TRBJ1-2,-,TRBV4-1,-,TGCGCCAGCAGCCAAGATCTTATAGGGGAGGGCTACACCTTC,CASSQDLIGEGYTF
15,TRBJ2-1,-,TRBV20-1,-,TGCAGTGCCGCGGCGGGGCCTATCTCCTACAATGAGCAGTTCTTC,CSAAAGPISYNEQFF
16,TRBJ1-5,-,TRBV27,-,TGTGCCAGCAGTTTCCTGGCGGGGTACAGTAATCAGCCCCAGCATTTT,CASSFLAGYSNQPQHF
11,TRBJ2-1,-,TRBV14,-,TGTGCCAGCAGCTTTCTGACAGAGATGTTCTTC,CASSFLTEMFF
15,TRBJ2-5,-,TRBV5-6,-,TGTGCCAGCAGCTTGGTTGGGGACGTTCGGGAGACCCAGTACTTC,CASSLVGDVRETQYF